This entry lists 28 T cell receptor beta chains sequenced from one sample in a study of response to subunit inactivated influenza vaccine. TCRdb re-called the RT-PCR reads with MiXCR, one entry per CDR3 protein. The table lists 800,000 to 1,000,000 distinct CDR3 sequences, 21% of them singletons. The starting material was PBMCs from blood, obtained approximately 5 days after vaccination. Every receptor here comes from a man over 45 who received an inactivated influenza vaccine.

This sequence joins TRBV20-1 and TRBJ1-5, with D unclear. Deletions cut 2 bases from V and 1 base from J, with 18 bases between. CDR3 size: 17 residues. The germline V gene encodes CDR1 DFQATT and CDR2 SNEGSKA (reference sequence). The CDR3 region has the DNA TGCAGTGCTAGATCGAGGTTAGGGTTCGTCAGCAATCAGCCCCAGCATTTT. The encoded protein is CSARSRLGFVSNQPQHF.

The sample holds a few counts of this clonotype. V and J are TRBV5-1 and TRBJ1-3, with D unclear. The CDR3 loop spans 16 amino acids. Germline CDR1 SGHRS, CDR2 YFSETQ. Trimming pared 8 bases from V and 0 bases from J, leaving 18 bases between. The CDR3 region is CARKLLGPGSGNTIYF. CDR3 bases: TGCGCCAGGAAGCTACTAGGACCCGGCTCTGGAAACACCATATATTTT.

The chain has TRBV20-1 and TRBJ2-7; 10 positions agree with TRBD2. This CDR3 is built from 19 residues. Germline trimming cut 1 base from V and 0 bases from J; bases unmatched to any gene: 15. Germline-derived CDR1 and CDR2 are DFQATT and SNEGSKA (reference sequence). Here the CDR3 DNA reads TGCAGTGCTAGAGTCCAGACACCGGGACTAGCGTATAGCTCCTACGAGCAGTACTTC. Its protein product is CSARVQTPGLAYSSYEQYF.

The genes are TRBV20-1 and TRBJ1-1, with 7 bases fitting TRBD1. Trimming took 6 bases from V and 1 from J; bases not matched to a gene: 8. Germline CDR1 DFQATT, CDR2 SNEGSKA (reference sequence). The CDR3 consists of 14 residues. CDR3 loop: CSAKKGAGNTEAFF. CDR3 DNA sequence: TGCAGTGCCAAGAAGGGGGCGGGGAACACTGAAGCTTTCTTT.

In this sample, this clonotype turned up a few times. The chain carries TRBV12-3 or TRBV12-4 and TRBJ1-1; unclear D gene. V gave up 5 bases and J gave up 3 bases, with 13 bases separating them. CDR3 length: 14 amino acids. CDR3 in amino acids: CASSPTGGHTEAFF. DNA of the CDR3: TGTGCCAGCAGTCCAACGGGAGGCCACACTGAAGCTTTCTTT.

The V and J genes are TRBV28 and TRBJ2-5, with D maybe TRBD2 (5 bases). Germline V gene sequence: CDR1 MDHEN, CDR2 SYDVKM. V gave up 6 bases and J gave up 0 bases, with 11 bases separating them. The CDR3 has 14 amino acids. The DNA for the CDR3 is TGTGCCAGCAGCCGAGGACTGCACCAAGAGACCCAGTACTTC. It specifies CASSRGLHQETQYF.

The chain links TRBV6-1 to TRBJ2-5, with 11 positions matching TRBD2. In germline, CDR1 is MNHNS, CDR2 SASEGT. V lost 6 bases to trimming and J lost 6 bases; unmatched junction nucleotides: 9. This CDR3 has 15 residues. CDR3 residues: CASSPPSSGRKTQYF. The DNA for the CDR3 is TGTGCCAGCAGCCCCCCTTCTAGCGGGAGGAAGACCCAGTACTTC.

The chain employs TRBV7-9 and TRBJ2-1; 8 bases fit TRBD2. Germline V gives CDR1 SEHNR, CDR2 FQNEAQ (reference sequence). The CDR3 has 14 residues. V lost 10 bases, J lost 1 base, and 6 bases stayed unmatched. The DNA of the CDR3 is TGTGCCACTAAGCGGGAGACGTCCTACAATGAGCAGTTCTTC. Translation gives CATKRETSYNEQFF.

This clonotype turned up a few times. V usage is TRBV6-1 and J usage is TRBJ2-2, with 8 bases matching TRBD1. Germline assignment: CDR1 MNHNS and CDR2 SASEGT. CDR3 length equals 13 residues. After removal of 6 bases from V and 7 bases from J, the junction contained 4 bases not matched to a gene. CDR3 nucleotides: TGTGCCAGCAGCCGACAGGGGTTCGGGGAGCTGTTTTTT. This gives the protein CASSRQGFGELFF.

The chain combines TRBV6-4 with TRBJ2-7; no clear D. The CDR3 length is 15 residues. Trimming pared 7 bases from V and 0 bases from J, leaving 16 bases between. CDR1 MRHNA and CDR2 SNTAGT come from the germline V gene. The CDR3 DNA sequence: TGTGCCAGCATGTCAGGAATTAGGAGCTCCTACGAGCAGTACTTC. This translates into CASMSGIRSSYEQYF.

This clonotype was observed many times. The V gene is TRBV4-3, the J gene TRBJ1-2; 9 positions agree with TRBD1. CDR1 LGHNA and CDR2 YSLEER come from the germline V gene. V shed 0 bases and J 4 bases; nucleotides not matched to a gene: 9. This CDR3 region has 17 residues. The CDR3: CASSQDTPGQGTYGYTF. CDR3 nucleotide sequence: TGCGCCAGCAGCCAAGATACGCCCGGACAGGGGACCTATGGCTACACCTTC.

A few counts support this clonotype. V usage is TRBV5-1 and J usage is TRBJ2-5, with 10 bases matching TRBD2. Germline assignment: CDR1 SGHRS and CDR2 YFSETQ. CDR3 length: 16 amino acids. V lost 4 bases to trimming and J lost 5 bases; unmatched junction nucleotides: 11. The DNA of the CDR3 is TGCGCCAGCAGCGTCACGGGACTAGCGCCTTCGGAGACCCAGTACTTC. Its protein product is CASSVTGLAPSETQYF.

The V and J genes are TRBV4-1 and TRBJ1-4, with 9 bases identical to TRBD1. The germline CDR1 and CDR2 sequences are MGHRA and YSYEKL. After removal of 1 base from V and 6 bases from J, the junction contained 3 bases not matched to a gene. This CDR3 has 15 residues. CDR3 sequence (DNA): TGCGCCAGCAGCCAAGGTGGGACAGGGTATGAAAAACTGTTTTTT. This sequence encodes CASSQGGTGYEKLFF.

Here the CDR3 reads CASNPGPGLVYEQYF. The DNA of the CDR3 is TGTGCCAGCAACCCAGGACCGGGACTAGTCTACGAGCAGTACTTC. V usage is TRBV2 and J usage is TRBJ2-7; TRBD2 aligns across 8 bases. CDR3 length: 15 residues. The V and J ends lost 7 bases and 3 bases, in that order; junction bases with no gene match: 11. Germline CDR1 is SNHLY and CDR2 is FYNNEI.

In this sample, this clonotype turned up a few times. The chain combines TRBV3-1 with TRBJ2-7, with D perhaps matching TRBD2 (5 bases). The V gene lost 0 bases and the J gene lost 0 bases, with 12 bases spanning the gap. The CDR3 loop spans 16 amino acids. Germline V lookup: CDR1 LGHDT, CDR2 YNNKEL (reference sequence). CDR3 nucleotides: TGTGCCAGCAGCCAAGAGGGCCTCGGAGGCTCCTACGAGCAGTACTTC. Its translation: CASSQEGLGGSYEQYF.

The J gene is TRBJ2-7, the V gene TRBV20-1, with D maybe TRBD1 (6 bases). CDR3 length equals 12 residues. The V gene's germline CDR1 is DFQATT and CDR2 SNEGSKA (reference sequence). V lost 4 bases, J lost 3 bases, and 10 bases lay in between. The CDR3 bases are TGCAGTGCTAACCCAGGGGTCTACGAGCAGTACTTC. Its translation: CSANPGVYEQYF.

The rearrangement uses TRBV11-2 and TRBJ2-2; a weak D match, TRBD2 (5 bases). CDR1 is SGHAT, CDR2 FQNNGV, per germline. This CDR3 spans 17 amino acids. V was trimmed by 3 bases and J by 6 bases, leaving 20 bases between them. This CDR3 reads CASSFLSGWETAGELFF. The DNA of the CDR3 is TGTGCCAGCAGCTTCCTCTCTGGGTGGGAGACCGCCGGGGAGCTGTTTTTT.

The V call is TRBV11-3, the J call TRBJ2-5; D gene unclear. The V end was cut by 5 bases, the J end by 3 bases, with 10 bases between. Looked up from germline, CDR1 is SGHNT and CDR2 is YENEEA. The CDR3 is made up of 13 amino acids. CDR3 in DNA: TGTGCCAGCAGCCTTCACGCCAAAGAGACCCAGTACTTC. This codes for CASSLHAKETQYF.

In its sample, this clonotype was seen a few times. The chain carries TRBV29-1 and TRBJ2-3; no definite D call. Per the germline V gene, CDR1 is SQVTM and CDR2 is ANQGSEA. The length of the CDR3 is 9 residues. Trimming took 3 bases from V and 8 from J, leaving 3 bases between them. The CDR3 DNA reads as TGCAGCGTTGACGGTACGCAGTATTTT. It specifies CSVDGTQYF.

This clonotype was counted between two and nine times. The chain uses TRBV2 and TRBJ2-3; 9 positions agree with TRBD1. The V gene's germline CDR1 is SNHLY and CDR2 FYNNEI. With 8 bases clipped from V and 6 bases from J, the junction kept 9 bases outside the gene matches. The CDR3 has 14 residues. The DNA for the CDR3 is TGTGCCAGCCACCGGGACAGGGTGTATGATACGCAGTATTTT. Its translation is CASHRDRVYDTQYF.

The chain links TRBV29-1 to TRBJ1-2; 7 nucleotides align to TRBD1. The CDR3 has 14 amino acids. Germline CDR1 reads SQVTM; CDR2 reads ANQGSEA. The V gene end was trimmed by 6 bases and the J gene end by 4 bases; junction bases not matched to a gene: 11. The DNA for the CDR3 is TGCAGCGTCGAGGCGACAGGGTCACCCTATGGCTACACCTTC. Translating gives CSVEATGSPYGYTF.

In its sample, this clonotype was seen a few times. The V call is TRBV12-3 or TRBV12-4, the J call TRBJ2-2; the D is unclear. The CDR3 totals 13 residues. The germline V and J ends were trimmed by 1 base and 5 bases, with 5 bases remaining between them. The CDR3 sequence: CASSLDITGELFF. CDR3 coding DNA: TGTGCCAGCAGTTTAGATATAACCGGGGAGCTGTTTTTT.

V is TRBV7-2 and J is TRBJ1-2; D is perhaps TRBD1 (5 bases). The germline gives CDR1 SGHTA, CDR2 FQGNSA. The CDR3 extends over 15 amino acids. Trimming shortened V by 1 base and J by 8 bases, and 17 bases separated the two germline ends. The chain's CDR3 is CASSLVLAGTAGYTF. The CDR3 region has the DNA TGTGCCAGCAGCTTAGTATTAGCAGGGACGGCGGGCTACACCTTC.

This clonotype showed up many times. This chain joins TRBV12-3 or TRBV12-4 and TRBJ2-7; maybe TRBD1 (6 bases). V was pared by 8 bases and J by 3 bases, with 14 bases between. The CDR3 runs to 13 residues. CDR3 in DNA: TGTGCCAGCGGCTCAACAGGGTACTACGAGCAGTACTTC. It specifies CASGSTGYYEQYF.

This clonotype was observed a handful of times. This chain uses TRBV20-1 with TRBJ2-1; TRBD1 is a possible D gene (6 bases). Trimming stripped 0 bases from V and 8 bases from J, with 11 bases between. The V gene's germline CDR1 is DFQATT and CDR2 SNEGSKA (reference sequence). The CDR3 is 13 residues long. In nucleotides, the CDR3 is TGCAGTGCTAGAGACAGGGGTTTCTATGAGCAGTTCTTC. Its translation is CSARDRGFYEQFF.

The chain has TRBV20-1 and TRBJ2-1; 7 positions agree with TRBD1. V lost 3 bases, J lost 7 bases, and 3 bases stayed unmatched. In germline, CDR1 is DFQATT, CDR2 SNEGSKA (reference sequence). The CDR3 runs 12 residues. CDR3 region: CSARGTVNEQFF. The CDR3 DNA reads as TGCAGTGCTAGGGGGACAGTGAATGAGCAGTTCTTC.

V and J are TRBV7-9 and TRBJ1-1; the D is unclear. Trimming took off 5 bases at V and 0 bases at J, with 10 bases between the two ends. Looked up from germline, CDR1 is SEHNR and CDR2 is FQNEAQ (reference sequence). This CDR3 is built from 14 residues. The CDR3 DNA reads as TGTGCCAGCAGCCCTGCCTTAATGAACACTGAAGCTTTCTTT. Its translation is CASSPALMNTEAFF.

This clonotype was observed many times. CDR3 in amino acids: CASSVGGRQETQYF. DNA of the CDR3: TGTGCCAGCAGCGTAGGAGGGAGGCAAGAGACCCAGTACTTC. The chain employs TRBV9 and TRBJ2-5, with D perhaps TRBD2 (6 bases). Between the trimmed V and J ends, which lost 0 bases and 2 bases, there was a span of 8 bases. CDR1 and CDR2 from the germline V gene are SGDLS and YYNGEE. This CDR3 has 14 residues.